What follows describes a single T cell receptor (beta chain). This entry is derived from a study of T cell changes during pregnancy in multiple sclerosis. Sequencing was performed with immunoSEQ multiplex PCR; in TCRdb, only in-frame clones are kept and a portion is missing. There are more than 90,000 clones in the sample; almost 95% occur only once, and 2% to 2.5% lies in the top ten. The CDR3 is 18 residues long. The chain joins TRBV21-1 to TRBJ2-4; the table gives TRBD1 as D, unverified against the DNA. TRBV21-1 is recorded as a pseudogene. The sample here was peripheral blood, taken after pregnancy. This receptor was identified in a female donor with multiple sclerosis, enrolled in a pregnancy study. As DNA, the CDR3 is TGTGCCAGCAGCAAAGAAGAGGCAGGGGGACTAGCCAAAAACATTCAGTACTTC. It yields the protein CASSKEEAGGLAKNIQYF.